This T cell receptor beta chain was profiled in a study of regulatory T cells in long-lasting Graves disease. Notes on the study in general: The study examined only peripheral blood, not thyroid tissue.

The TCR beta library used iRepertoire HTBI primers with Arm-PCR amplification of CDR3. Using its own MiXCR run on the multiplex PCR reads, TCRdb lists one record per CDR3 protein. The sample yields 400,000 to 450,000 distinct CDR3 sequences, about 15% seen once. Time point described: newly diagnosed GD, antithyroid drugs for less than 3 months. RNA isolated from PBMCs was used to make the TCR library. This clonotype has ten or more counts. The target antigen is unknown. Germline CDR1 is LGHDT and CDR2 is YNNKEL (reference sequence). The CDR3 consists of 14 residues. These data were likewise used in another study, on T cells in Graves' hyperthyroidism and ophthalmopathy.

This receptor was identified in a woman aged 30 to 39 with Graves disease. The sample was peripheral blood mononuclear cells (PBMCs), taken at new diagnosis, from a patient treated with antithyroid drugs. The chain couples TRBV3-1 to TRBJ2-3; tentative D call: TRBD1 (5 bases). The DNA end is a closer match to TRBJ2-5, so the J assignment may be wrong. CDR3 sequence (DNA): TGTGCCAGCAGCCAATCAAGGGGTACCGAGACCCAGTACTTC. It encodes CASSQSRGTETQYF.